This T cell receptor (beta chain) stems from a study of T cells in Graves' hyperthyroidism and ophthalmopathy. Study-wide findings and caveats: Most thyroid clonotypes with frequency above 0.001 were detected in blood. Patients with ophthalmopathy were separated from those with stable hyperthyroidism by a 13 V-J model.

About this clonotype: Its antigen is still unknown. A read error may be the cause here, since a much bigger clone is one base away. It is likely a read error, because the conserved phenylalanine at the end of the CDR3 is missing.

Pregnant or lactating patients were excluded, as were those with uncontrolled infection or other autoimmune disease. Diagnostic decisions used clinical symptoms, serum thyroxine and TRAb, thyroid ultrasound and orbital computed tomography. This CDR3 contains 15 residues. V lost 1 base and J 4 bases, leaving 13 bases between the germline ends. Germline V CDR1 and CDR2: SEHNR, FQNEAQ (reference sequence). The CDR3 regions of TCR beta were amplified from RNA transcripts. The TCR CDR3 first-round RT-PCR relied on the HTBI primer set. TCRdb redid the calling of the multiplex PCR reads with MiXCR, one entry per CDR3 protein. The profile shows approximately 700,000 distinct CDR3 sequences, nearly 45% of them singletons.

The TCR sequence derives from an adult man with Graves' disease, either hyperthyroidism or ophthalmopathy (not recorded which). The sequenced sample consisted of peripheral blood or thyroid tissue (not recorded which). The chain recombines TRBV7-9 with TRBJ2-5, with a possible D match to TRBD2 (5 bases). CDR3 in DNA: TGTGCCAGCAGCTTAGAGCCTGGACTGCCAGAGACCCAGTACGTC. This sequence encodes CASSLEPGLPETQYV.